Listed here are 27 T cell receptor beta chains from one sample, sequenced in a study of T cells after yellow fever vaccination. TCRdb re-analysed the 5' RACE reads in MiXCR, keeping a single row per CDR3 protein. The sample has under 600,000 distinct CDR3 sequences; roughly 13% are singletons. The sample here was PBMCs, taken on the day of the yellow fever booster vaccination. The origin of the receptors is a man between 25 and 39 years old who received the YFV17D yellow fever vaccine.

The table lists this clonotype with a few counts. The chain combines TRBV5-1 with TRBJ2-2; possibly TRBD1 for D (6 bases). V was pared by 2 bases and J by 6 bases, with 11 bases between. The CDR3 is made up of 14 amino acids. Germline V gene data show CDR1 as SGHRS and CDR2 as YFSETQ. CDR3 coding DNA: TGCGCCAGCAGCTTTCCAGGGGCCCCCGGGGAGCTGTTTTTT. It translates to CASSFPGAPGELFF.

This clonotype was seen more than once but under ten times. The chain combines TRBV5-1 with TRBJ2-7; D call uncertain. The germline V gene has CDR1 SGHRS and CDR2 YFSETQ. V was clipped by 1 base and J by 6 bases, with 14 bases between them. CDR3 length equals 14 residues. CDR3 amino acids: CASSLNSPRSEQYF. The CDR3 DNA reads as TGCGCCAGCAGCTTGAACTCCCCCAGGTCCGAGCAGTACTTC.

This clonotype appeared many times. Its ends do not fully match the called genes, so a read error is possible. The rearrangement uses TRBV5-1 and TRBJ2-5; weak D call: TRBD1 (5 bases). Germline CDR1 reads SGHRS; CDR2 reads YFSETQ. The CDR3 sequence is 11 residues long. This CDR3 is CASRAEETQYF. DNA for the CDR3: TGTGCCAGCAGGGCAGAAGAGACCCAGTACTTC.

This clonotype has a handful of counts. The chain employs TRBV6-2 or TRBV6-3 and TRBJ2-1; 9 nucleotides match TRBD2. The CDR3 is 15 residues long. V lost 6 bases to trimming and J lost 9 bases; unmatched junction nucleotides: 12. From germline, CDR1 is MNHEY and CDR2 SVGEGT. CDR3 in DNA: TGTGCCAGCAGACGAACCGGAGGGACTAGCACTGAGCAGTTCTTC. Amino acids: CASRRTGGTSTEQFF.

V is TRBV9 and J is TRBJ1-6; 8 positions match TRBD1. This CDR3 is 14 amino acids long. V shed 3 bases, J shed 7 bases, and the junction held 3 bases outside the gene matches. Germline-derived CDR1 and CDR2 are SGDLS and YYNGEE. CDR3 region: CASSDDRGNSPLHF. The CDR3 coding sequence is TGTGCCAGCAGCGATGACAGGGGAAATTCACCCCTCCACTTT.

This clonotype was observed many times. The chain couples TRBV6-1 to TRBJ2-3; D not certain. From germline, CDR1 is MNHNS and CDR2 SASEGT. The CDR3 extends over 14 amino acids. The germline V and J ends were trimmed by 9 bases and 0 bases, with 13 bases remaining between them. This CDR3 is CASKHDSSTDTQYF. The CDR3 DNA is TGTGCCAGTAAACACGATTCTAGCACAGATACGCAGTATTTT.

This clonotype turned up a few times. The chain recombines TRBV9 with TRBJ2-1; TRBD2 agrees at 10 bases. The V segment lost 2 bases and the J segment 4 bases; nucleotides outside the gene matches: 9. The CDR3 is 17 amino acids. CDR1 SGDLS and CDR2 YYNGEE come from the germline V gene. The chain's CDR3 is CASSVGASGSKYNEQFF. The CDR3 coding sequence is TGTGCCAGCAGCGTGGGGGCTAGCGGGAGTAAGTACAATGAGCAGTTCTTC.

The V gene is TRBV20-1, the J gene TRBJ1-2, with D uncertain. Germline lookup yields CDR1 DFQATT and CDR2 SNEGSKA (reference sequence). Trimming pared 3 bases from V and 8 bases from J, leaving 16 bases between. CDR3 length: 13 amino acids. In nucleotides, the CDR3 is TGCAGTGCTAGCCGTCCACCCGTCGGGGGCTACACCTTC. It codes for CSASRPPVGGYTF.

The J gene is TRBJ2-2, the V gene TRBV6-6, with D unresolved. Germline V gives CDR1 MNHNY, CDR2 SVGAGI (reference sequence). The CDR3 covers 13 residues. Trimming shortened V by 8 bases and J by 6 bases, and 13 bases separated the two germline ends. The CDR3 protein is CASLWRSPGELFF. DNA for the CDR3: TGTGCCAGCCTGTGGCGGTCCCCCGGGGAGCTGTTTTTT.

The CDR3, as DNA: TGTGCCAGCAAACCTAGCGGTAGGGATACGCAGTATTTT. It encodes CASKPSGRDTQYF. J is TRBJ2-3 and V is TRBV6-2 or TRBV6-3; 7 nucleotides align to TRBD2. V lost 7 bases, J lost 6 bases, and 7 bases stayed unmatched. This CDR3 contains 13 residues. The germline V gene has CDR1 MNHEY and CDR2 SVGEGT.

This clonotype was detected once. This chain joins TRBV11-2 and TRBJ2-1; TRBD1 might be the D (6 bases). CDR3 length equals 14 residues. Per germline, CDR1 SGHAT and CDR2 FQNNGV. Trimming left V 5 bases short and J 8 bases short, with 16 bases between. The CDR3 coding sequence is TGTGCCAGCAGCCCCATTGGACAGAGGGATGAGCAGTTCTTC. Protein sequence: CASSPIGQRDEQFF. Drawing the rest from reference TRBV11-2 and TRBJ2-1, the complete variable domain is EAGVAQSPRYKIIEKRQSVAFWCNPISGHATLYWYQQILGQGPKLLIQFQNNGVVDDSQLPKDRFSAERLKGVDSTLKIQPAKLEDSAVYLCASSPIGQRDEQFFGPGTRLTVL.

V usage is TRBV6-1 and J usage is TRBJ2-7, with 10 nucleotides matching TRBD2. Germline values: CDR1 MNHNS, CDR2 SASEGT. This CDR3 spans 14 amino acids. V was pared by 7 bases and J by 7 bases, with 10 bases of the junction left unmatched. CDR3 sequence reads: CASTPSGRAGEQYF. The CDR3, as DNA: TGTGCCAGCACCCCAAGCGGGAGGGCCGGTGAGCAGTACTTC.

This clonotype was seen more than once but under ten times. V gene TRBV14 combines with J gene TRBJ2-7; 10 bases fit TRBD1. Germline CDR1 SGHDN, CDR2 FVKESK. This CDR3 is 15 amino acids long. J was trimmed by 5 bases and V by 3 bases; bases with no gene match: 7. The CDR3 DNA reads as TGTGCCAGCAGCCATCCCGGACAGGGGGAGGACGAGCAGTACTTC. It is translated as CASSHPGQGEDEQYF.

The J gene is TRBJ1-5, the V gene TRBV5-1; possible D gene TRBD1, 6 bases. Germline V CDR1 and CDR2: SGHRS, YFSETQ. V dropped 0 bases and J dropped 7 bases, with 11 bases sitting between them. The CDR3 consists of 14 residues. The CDR3 region has the DNA TGCGCCAGCAGCTTGGTGTCAGGGGTCCAGCCCCAGCATTTT. Protein: CASSLVSGVQPQHF.

Only a few counts were recorded for this clonotype. This sequence joins TRBV5-1 and TRBJ2-7; TRBD1 aligns across 9 bases. The CDR3 contains 13 residues. The J segment lost 6 bases and the V segment lost 6 bases, leaving 7 bases of the junction unmatched. Germline CDR1 SGHRS, CDR2 YFSETQ. The CDR3 coding sequence is TGCGCCAGCAAAGAGGGACAGGGTGGCGAGCAGTACTTC. This encodes CASKEGQGGEQYF.

This clonotype came up a few times. The rearrangement links TRBV6-4 to TRBJ2-7, with D hard to call. Germline V gene data show CDR1 as MRHNA and CDR2 as SNTAGT. The V gene lost 8 bases and the J gene lost 4 bases, with 21 bases spanning the gap. This CDR3 spans 15 amino acids. Here the CDR3 DNA reads TGTGCCAGCGGGAAATCGAAGGACCGGCGATACGAGCAGTACTTC. It codes for CASGKSKDRRYEQYF.

This clonotype was detected only a few times. This sequence joins TRBV11-1 and TRBJ2-1; 11 nucleotides match TRBD2. Per the germline V gene, CDR1 is SGHAT and CDR2 is FQDESV (reference sequence). The length of the CDR3 is 21 residues. V lost 7 bases to trimming and J lost 0 bases; unmatched junction nucleotides: 20. The CDR3 reads CASNRPPLLAGAGGSYNEQFF. DNA of the CDR3: TGTGCCAGCAACCGTCCCCCTCTACTAGCGGGAGCGGGAGGCTCCTACAATGAGCAGTTCTTC.

The rearrangement joins TRBV7-9 to TRBJ2-1; 10 bases are shared with TRBD2. This CDR3 contains 16 residues. Germline CDR1 is SEHNR and CDR2 is FQNEAQ (reference sequence). Unmatched junction bases numbered 15, after V lost 5 bases and J lost 11 bases. CDR3 region: CASSPTRPEREGKQFF. The CDR3 nucleotides are TGTGCCAGCAGCCCAACAAGACCAGAGCGGGAGGGGAAGCAGTTCTTC.

This clonotype was picked up many times. This chain joins TRBV29-1 and TRBJ2-2, with no clear D. Germline V gene data show CDR1 as SQVTM and CDR2 as ANQGSEA. CDR3 length: 13 residues. The V and J ends lost 4 bases and 5 bases respectively, with 11 bases between them. CDR3 protein: CSVVGQITGELFF. CDR3 DNA sequence: TGCAGCGTTGTAGGCCAGATTACCGGGGAGCTGTTTTTT.

This clonotype was observed a few times. The genes are TRBV18 and TRBJ1-1; D perhaps matches TRBD1 (5 bases). The CDR3 runs to 16 residues. Germline CDR1 and CDR2: KGHSH and LQKENI. Between the trimmed V and J ends, which lost 4 bases and 4 bases, there was a span of 19 bases. The CDR3 bases are TGTGCCAGCTCACAAATTGACAGCGTGGATGGCACTGAAGCTTTCTTT. It translates to CASSQIDSVDGTEAFF.

In this sample, this clonotype turned up a few times. The chain uses TRBV7-2 and TRBJ2-1; 9 bases are shared with TRBD2. CDR3 size: 16 residues. The J segment lost 6 bases and the V segment lost 6 bases, leaving 12 bases of the junction unmatched. Germline CDR1 SGHTA, CDR2 FQGNSA. The CDR3 DNA is TGTGCCAGCAGACCTTCGGGCGGGAGGGCCAGCAATGAGCAGTTCTTC. It yields the protein CASRPSGGRASNEQFF. Combining the CDR3 with reference TRBV7-2 and TRBJ2-1 gives the whole variable domain GAGVSQSPSNKVTEKGKDVELRCDPISGHTALYWYRQSLGQGLEFLIYFQGNSAPDKSGLPSDRFSAERTGGSVSTLTIQRTQQEDSAVYLCASRPSGGRASNEQFFGPGTRLTVL.

This clonotype has a handful of counts. V is TRBV7-9 and J is TRBJ2-1, with no clear D. CDR1 and CDR2 (germline): SEHNR, FQNEAQ (reference sequence). This CDR3 region has 12 residues. Trimming pared 5 bases from V and 9 bases from J, leaving 11 bases between. DNA for the CDR3: TGTGCCAGCAGCATTCAAGTAGGTGAGCAGTTCTTC. Protein: CASSIQVGEQFF.

This rearrangement joins TRBV5-4 to TRBJ2-1; 9 positions agree with TRBD2. J lost 1 base, V lost 3 bases, and 8 bases had no gene match. The CDR3 runs to 17 residues. Germline CDR1 is SGHNT and CDR2 is YYREEE (reference sequence). CDR3 region: CASSSPLAGLSYNEQFF. CDR3 DNA: TGTGCCAGCAGCTCACCTCTAGCGGGACTATCCTACAATGAGCAGTTCTTC.

The chain recombines TRBV24-1 with TRBJ1-1; D is unclear. The CDR3 consists of 13 residues. Germline-derived CDR1 and CDR2 are KGHDR and SFDVKD. Between the trimmed V and J ends, which lost 1 base and 0 bases, there was a span of 2 bases. CDR3 nucleotide sequence: TGTGCCACCAGTGATTTTTTGAACACTGAAGCTTTCTTT. This codes for CATSDFLNTEAFF.

The table lists this clonotype with a few counts. The genes are TRBV5-1 and TRBJ2-3; 9 bases match TRBD2. The CDR3 has 16 residues. The J segment lost 1 base and the V segment lost 5 bases, leaving 8 bases of the junction unmatched. Germline V CDR1 and CDR2: SGHRS, YFSETQ. The CDR3 DNA is TGCGCCAGCAGTACCGCGGGAGGGCCGGGCACAGATACGCAGTATTTT. Translation gives CASSTAGGPGTDTQYF.

The V gene is TRBV11-3, the J gene TRBJ2-7; possibly TRBD1 or TRBD2 for D (5 bases each). Trimming removed 0 bases at V and 5 bases at J, with 8 bases between. This CDR3 comprises 13 residues. The germline gives CDR1 SGHNT, CDR2 YENEEA. CDR3 coding DNA: TGTGCCAGCAGCTTAGAGGGGGTGAACGAGCAGTACTTC. This codes for CASSLEGVNEQYF.

This chain uses TRBV28 with TRBJ2-5; tentatively, D is TRBD2 (5 bases). The germline V gene encodes CDR1 MDHEN and CDR2 SYDVKM. This CDR3 spans 13 amino acids. V lost 8 bases and J lost 5, with 15 bases in between. CDR3 sequence (DNA): TGTGCCAGCTATGGGCTAGCTAGGGAGACCCAGTACTTC. Protein sequence: CASYGLARETQYF.